Shown below are 15 T cell receptor beta chains from a single sample sequenced in a study of T cells in Graves' hyperthyroidism and ophthalmopathy. TCR beta CDR3 sequences were amplified from RNA transcripts. Primed by the HTBI set, a first-round RT-PCR was run on the TCR CDR3. TCRdb itself ran the multiplex PCR reads through MiXCR, one entry per CDR3 protein. The repertoire consists of roughly 640,000 distinct CDR3 sequences, with approximately 15% occurring once and the leading ten covering 2.5% to 4%. What was sequenced was blood. The receptors originated from a woman in her thirties or forties with Graves' ophthalmopathy.

A remark on this clonotype: A much larger clone differs from this one at a single base, so this may be a read error. The chain joins TRBV5-6 to TRBJ2-1; 8 bases are shared with TRBD2. CDR1 and CDR2 (germline): SGHDT, YYEEEE. CDR3 length: 15 amino acids. The trim removed 0 bases at V and 10 bases at J, leaving 9 bases unmatched. CDR3 loop: CASSLAGTRTIEQFF. CDR3 coding DNA: TGTGCCAGCAGCTTGGCCGGGACTAGAACTATCGAGCAGTTCTTC.

The gene calls are TRBV15 and TRBJ1-4; 7 bases agree with TRBD1. Germline lookup yields CDR1 LNHNV and CDR2 YYDKDF (reference sequence). The CDR3 has 14 amino acids. The V segment lost 3 bases and the J segment 7 bases; nucleotides outside the gene matches: 5. As DNA, the CDR3 is TGTGCCACCAGCAGGGACAGGTCGTTTGAAAAACTGTTTTTT. Its protein is CATSRDRSFEKLFF. Using reference TRBV15 and TRBJ1-4 for the parts outside the CDR3, the full variable domain is DAMVIQNPRYQVTQFGKPVTLSCSQTLNHNVMYWYQQKSSQAPKLLFHYYDKDFNNEADTPDNFQSRRPNTSFCFLDIRSPGLGDTAMYLCATSRDRSFEKLFFGSGTQLSVL.

The V call is TRBV6-1, the J call TRBJ2-1; 8 nucleotides line up with TRBD1. From germline, CDR1 is MNHNS and CDR2 SASEGT. The CDR3 length is 16 residues. Trimming took 6 bases from V and 7 from J; bases not matched to a gene: 14. CDR3 nucleotides: TGTGCCAGCAGCCAACCAGGACAGGGTTTGGGGAATGAGCAGTTCTTC. Amino acid sequence: CASSQPGQGLGNEQFF.

This clonotype was counted at least ten times. The rearrangement joins TRBV28 to TRBJ2-3, with 11 positions matching TRBD2. Germline assignment: CDR1 MDHEN and CDR2 SYDVKM. The trim removed 7 bases at V and 3 bases at J, leaving 3 bases unmatched. The CDR3 runs to 14 residues. CDR3 sequence: CASTLAGGTDTQYF. The CDR3 nucleotides are TGTGCCAGCACATTAGCGGGAGGGACAGATACGCAGTATTTT.

Ten or more counts support this clonotype. The chain recombines TRBV18 with TRBJ1-4; D is uncertain. From germline, CDR1 is KGHSH and CDR2 LQKENI. Trimming cost V 3 bases and J 6 bases, with 8 bases left between them. The CDR3 runs 13 residues. In DNA form, the CDR3 reads TGTGCCAGCTCACCTGGGTGGGATGAAAAACTGTTTTTT. This translates into CASSPGWDEKLFF.

This clonotype was detected ten times or more. The chain joins TRBV28 to TRBJ1-4; no firm D call. Trimming left V 2 bases short and J 12 bases short, with 16 bases between. The CDR3 contains 14 residues. The germline gives CDR1 MDHEN, CDR2 SYDVKM. The CDR3 DNA reads as TGTGCCAGCAGTTTACCTTTGCCGGCCGGAGAACTGTTTTTT. Its protein is CASSLPLPAGELFF. The whole variable domain, filled in from reference TRBV28 and TRBJ1-4, reads DVKVTQSSRYLVKRTGEKVFLECVQDMDHENMFWYRQDPGLGLRLIYFSYDVKMKEKGDIPEGYSVSREKKERFSLILESASTNQTSMYLCASSLPLPAGELFFGSGTQLSVL.

This clonotype appeared many times. The chain is built from TRBV28 and TRBJ1-2; D gene ambiguous. V was cut by 6 bases and J by 4 bases, with 9 bases left in between. CDR1 and CDR2 (germline): MDHEN, SYDVKM. This CDR3 contains 12 residues. The CDR3 here is CASSVGFYGYTF. DNA of the CDR3: TGTGCCAGCAGCGTCGGATTCTATGGCTACACCTTC.

This clonotype was picked up many times. CDR3 nucleotide sequence: TGTGCCAGCAGCTTCGGACAGAACACCGGGGAGCTGTTTTTT. This encodes CASSFGQNTGELFF. The V call is TRBV13, the J call TRBJ2-2; the D gene is possibly TRBD1 (5 bases). Trimming cost V 3 bases and J 1 base, with 6 bases left between them. Germline CDR1 is PRHDT and CDR2 is FYEKMQ (reference sequence). This CDR3 contains 14 residues. Together with reference TRBV13 and TRBJ2-2, the CDR3 gives the full variable domain: AAGVIQSPRHLIKEKRETATLKCYPIPRHDTVYWYQQGPGQDPQFLISFYEKMQSDKGSIPDRFSAQQFSDYHSELNMSSLELGDSALYFCASSFGQNTGELFFGEGSRLTVL.

The genes are TRBV28 and TRBJ2-2, with 10 bases aligning to TRBD1. Germline values: CDR1 MDHEN, CDR2 SYDVKM. V was clipped by 5 bases and J by 7 bases; unmatched bases: 4. The CDR3 contains 14 residues. The CDR3 nucleotides are TGTGCCAGCAGTCCCGGACAGGGGGGCGGGGAGCTGTTTTTT. Encoded protein: CASSPGQGGGELFF. Drawing the rest from reference TRBV28 and TRBJ2-2, the complete variable domain is DVKVTQSSRYLVKRTGEKVFLECVQDMDHENMFWYRQDPGLGLRLIYFSYDVKMKEKGDIPEGYSVSREKKERFSLILESASTNQTSMYLCASSPGQGGGELFFGEGSRLTVL.

This clonotype was counted between two and nine times. The V call is TRBV25-1, the J call TRBJ1-4; 11 bases align to TRBD1. J gave up 10 bases and V 7 bases, and 5 bases lay outside the gene matches. CDR3 length: 13 residues. Germline V CDR1 and CDR2: MGHDK, SYGVNS. CDR3 sequence: CASTGTGGPKLFF. As DNA, the CDR3 is TGTGCCAGCACGGGGACAGGGGGTCCAAAACTGTTTTTT. Drawing the rest from reference TRBV25-1 and TRBJ1-4, the complete variable domain is EADIYQTPRYLVIGTGKKITLECSQTMGHDKMYWYQQDPGMELHLIHYSYGVNSTEKGDLSSESTVSRIRTEHFPLTLESARPSHTSQYLCASTGTGGPKLFFGSGTQLSVL.

The chain has TRBV7-9 and TRBJ1-6; D may be TRBD1 (5 bases). There are 13 residues in the CDR3. Trimming cost V 4 bases and J 10 bases, with 11 bases left between them. CDR1 is SEHNR and CDR2 is FQNEAQ in the germline V gene (reference sequence). CDR3 nucleotides: TGTGCCAGCAGCTCAGGGCCGGGGTCACCCCTCCACTTT. Residues: CASSSGPGSPLHF.

This clonotype has ten or more counts. This chain joins TRBV5-1 and TRBJ2-3, with 7 bases aligning to TRBD1. The CDR3 is made up of 14 amino acids. V lost 4 bases and J lost 0; bases outside the gene matches: 2. Per the germline V gene, CDR1 is SGHRS and CDR2 is YFSETQ. CDR3 bases: TGCGCCAGCAGCGAGGGACAGAGCACAGATACGCAGTATTTT. As protein: CASSEGQSTDTQYF. Full variable domain (remainder filled in from reference TRBV5-1 and TRBJ2-3): KAGVTQTPRYLIKTRGQQVTLSCSPISGHRSVSWYQQTPGQGLQFLFEYFSETQRNKGNFPGRFSGRQFSNSRSEMNVSTLELGDSALYLCASSEGQSTDTQYFGPGTRLTVL.

This clonotype was counted many times. The chain joins TRBV7-8 to TRBJ1-3; D is possibly TRBD1 (6 bases). V shed 4 bases and J shed 3 bases, with 10 bases lying between them. Germline CDR1 and CDR2: SGHVS and FQNEAQ. This CDR3 spans 14 amino acids. CDR3 residues: CASSSGVYGNTIYF. The CDR3 region has the DNA TGTGCCAGCAGCTCAGGGGTGTATGGAAACACCATATATTTT.

This clonotype was observed a handful of times. The V call is TRBV28, the J call TRBJ2-7; 9 positions match TRBD1. CDR1 MDHEN and CDR2 SYDVKM come from the germline V gene. The J segment lost 6 bases and the V segment lost 6 bases, leaving 9 bases of the junction unmatched. The CDR3 extends over 14 amino acids. The CDR3 DNA follows: TGTGCCAGCAGAACCGGGGACAGGGCAAGCGAGCAGTACTTC. The encoded protein is CASRTGDRASEQYF.

This clonotype was found many times. The CDR3 loop reads CASSASGRIYEQYF. In nucleotides, the CDR3 is TGTGCCAGCAGTGCCTCGGGGCGCATCTACGAGCAGTACTTC. The chain is built from TRBV2 and TRBJ2-7; D may correspond to TRBD1 or TRBD2 (5 bases each). The V gene lost 4 bases and the J gene lost 3 bases, with 13 bases spanning the gap. CDR3 length: 14 amino acids. CDR1 and CDR2 (germline): SNHLY, FYNNEI.